This entry describes one T cell receptor (beta chain). The CDR3 is 12 amino acids. The V end was cut by 7 bases, the J end by 1 base, with 7 bases between. The germline V gene has CDR1 ENHRY and CDR2 SYGVKD. This sample is drawn from a study of cytomegalovirus exposure and HLA in healthy donors. Vbeta (60) and Jbeta (13) primers were used in the PCR. Method: immunoSEQ multiplex PCR; TCRdb's copy keeps in-frame clones and lacks some. The data contain more than 95,000 clones, 65% to 85% of them singletons. The sequence was obtained from a woman aged 70-85 years in good health and CMV-seropositive. Input material: PBMCs. The chain combines TRBV10-3 with TRBJ2-5, with unresolved D. CDR3 sequence reads: CAIKSVQETQYF. The CDR3 bases are TGTGCCATCAAGTCAGTCCAAGAGACCCAGTACTTC.